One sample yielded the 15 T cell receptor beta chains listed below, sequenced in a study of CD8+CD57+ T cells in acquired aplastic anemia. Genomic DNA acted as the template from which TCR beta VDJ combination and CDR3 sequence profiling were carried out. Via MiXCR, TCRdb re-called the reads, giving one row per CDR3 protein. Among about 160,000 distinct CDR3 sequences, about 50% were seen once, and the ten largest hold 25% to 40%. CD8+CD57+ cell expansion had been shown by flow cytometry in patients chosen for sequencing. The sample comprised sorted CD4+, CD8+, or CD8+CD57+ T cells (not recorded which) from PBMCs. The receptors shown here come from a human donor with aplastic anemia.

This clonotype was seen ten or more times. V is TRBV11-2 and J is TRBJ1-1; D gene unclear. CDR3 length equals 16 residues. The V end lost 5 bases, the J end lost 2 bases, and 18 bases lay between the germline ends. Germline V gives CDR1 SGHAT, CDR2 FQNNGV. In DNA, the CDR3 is TGTGCCAGCAGCCCAATCCTCACCGAGATAAACACTGAAGCTTTCTTT. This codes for CASSPILTEINTEAFF.

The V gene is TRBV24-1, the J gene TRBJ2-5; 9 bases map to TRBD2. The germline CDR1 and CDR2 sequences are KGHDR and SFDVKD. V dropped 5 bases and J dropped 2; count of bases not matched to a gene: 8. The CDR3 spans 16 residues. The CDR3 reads CATSGGRLADQETQYF. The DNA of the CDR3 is TGTGCCACCAGTGGTGGCCGACTAGCGGATCAAGAGACCCAGTACTTC.

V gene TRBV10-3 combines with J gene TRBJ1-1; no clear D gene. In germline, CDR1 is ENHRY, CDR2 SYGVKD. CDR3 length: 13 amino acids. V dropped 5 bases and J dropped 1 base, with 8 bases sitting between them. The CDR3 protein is CAISKQTNTEAFF. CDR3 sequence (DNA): TGTGCCATCAGTAAACAGACGAACACTGAAGCTTTCTTT.

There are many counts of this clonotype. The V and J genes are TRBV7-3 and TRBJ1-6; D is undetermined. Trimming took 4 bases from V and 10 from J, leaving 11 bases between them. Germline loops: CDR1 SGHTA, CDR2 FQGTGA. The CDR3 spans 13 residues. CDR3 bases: TGTGCCAGCAGCTCTAACTCTGGATCACCCCTCCACTTT. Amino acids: CASSSNSGSPLHF.

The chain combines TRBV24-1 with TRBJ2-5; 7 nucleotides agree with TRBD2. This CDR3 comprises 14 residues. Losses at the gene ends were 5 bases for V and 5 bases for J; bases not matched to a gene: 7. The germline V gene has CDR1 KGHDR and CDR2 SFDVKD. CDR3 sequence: CATSVGGAAETQYF. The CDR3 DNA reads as TGTGCCACCAGTGTGGGAGGGGCGGCTGAGACCCAGTACTTC.

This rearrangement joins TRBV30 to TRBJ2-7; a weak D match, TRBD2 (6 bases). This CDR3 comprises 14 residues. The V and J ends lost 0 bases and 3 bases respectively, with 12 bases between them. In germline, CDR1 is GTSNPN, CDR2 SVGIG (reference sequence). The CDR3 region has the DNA TGTGCCTGGAGTGTACTAGGAGGGATCTACGAGCAGTACTTC. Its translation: CAWSVLGGIYEQYF.

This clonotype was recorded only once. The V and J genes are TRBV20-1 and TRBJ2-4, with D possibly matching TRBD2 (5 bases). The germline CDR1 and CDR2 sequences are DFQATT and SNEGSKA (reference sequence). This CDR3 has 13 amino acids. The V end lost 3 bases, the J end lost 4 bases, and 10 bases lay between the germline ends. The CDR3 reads CSASIAPKNIQYF. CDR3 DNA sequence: TGCAGTGCTAGCATAGCGCCTAAAAACATTCAGTACTTC.

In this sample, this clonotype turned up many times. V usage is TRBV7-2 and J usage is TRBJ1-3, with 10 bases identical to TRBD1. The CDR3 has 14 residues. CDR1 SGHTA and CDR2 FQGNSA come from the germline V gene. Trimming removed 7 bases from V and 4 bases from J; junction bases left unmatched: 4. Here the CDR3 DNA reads TGTGCCAGCACCGACAGGGGGCTCGGAAACACCATATATTTT. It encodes CASTDRGLGNTIYF.

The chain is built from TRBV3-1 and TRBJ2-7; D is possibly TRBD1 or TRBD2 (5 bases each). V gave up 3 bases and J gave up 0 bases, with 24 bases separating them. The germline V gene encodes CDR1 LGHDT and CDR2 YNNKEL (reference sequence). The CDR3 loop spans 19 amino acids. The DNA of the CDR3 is TGTGCCAGCAGCCATACTAGTGGAGAGCTGAGGGACCCCTCCTACGAGCAGTACTTC. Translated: CASSHTSGELRDPSYEQYF.

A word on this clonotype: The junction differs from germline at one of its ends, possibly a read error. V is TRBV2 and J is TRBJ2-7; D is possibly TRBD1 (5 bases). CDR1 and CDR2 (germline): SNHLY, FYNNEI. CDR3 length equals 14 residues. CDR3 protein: CASSPTTGSYEQYF. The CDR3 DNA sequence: TGTGCCAGCAGTCCTACTACAGGCTCCTACGAACAGTACTTC.

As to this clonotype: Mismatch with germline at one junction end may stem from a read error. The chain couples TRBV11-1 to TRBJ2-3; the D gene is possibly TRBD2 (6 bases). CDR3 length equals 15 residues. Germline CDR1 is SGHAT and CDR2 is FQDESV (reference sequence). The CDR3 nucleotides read TGTACCAGCAGCTTAGGAGGGCCTAGCACAGATACGCAGTATTTT. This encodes CTSSLGGPSTDTQYF.

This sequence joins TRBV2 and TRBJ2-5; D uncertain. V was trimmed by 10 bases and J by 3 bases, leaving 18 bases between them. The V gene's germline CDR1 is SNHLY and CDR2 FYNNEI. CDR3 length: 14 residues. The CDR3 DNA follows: TGTGCCATTCCCGCCTTTCAAGGAGAAGAGACCCAGTACTTC. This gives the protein CAIPAFQGEETQYF.

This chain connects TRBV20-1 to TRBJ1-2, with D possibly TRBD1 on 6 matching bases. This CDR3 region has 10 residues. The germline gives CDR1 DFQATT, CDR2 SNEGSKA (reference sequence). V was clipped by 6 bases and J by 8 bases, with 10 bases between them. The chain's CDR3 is CSAGQPGYTF. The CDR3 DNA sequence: TGCAGTGCCGGACAGCCCGGCTACACCTTC.

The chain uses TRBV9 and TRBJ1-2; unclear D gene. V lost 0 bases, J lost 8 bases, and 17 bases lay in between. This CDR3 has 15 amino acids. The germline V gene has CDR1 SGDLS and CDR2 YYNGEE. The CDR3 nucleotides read TGTGCCAGCAGCGTAGAGGTTGCGGGGATCGAAGGCTACACCTTC. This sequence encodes CASSVEVAGIEGYTF.

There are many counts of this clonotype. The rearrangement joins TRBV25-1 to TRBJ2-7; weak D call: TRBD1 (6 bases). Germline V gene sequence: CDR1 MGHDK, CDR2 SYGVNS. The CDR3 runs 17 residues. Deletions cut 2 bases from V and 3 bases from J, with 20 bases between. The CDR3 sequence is CASSELSEVGTIYEQYF. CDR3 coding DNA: TGTGCCAGCAGTGAACTGTCTGAGGTTGGGACAATCTACGAGCAGTACTTC.